This is a list of T cell receptor beta chains from one sample in a study of OX40 agonist ivuxolimab in advanced cancers. The data were produced by immunoSEQ multiplex PCR, yet TCRdb's version contains in-frame clones alone and is incomplete. The data contain about 9,100 clones, approximately 72% of them singletons. The sample in question was CD4+ or CD8+ T cells sorted from blood, obtained in a trial of the OX40 agonist ivuxolimab. Every receptor here comes from an adult with an advanced solid tumor such as melanoma, head and neck, liver or kidney cancer. The CDR3 runs from the conserved cysteine through the conserved F or W. The D gene is left open where the match is weak. Clone size, where shown, is once, few, many, or a class for clones that have expanded.

>NA|NA|TRBV19|TRBJ1-1
CASTTAEFRAFF
TGTGCCAGTACGACAGCAGAATTTAGGGCTTTCTTT
>many|TRBD1|TRBV6-1|TRBJ2-7
CASSTWTGIYEQYF
TGTGCCAGCAGTACCTGGACAGGGATCTACGAGCAGTACTTC
>NA|NA|TRBV18|TRBJ2-7
CASSPPEAFPYEQYF
TGTGCCAGCTCACCACCTGAGGCTTTCCCCTACGAGCAGTACTTC
>few|TRBD2|TRBV27|TRBJ2-1
CASSFGAGTYNEQFF
TGTGCCAGCAGTTTTGGAGCGGGGACCTACAATGAGCAGTTCTTC
>once|NA|TRBV7-2|TRBJ2-7
CASSLFLGPSYEQYF
TGTGCCAGCAGCTTATTCTTAGGGCCCTCCTACGAGCAGTACTTC
>NA|NA|TRBV7-3|TRBJ1-2
CASSHEGSIVYGYTF
TGTGCCAGCAGCCATGAAGGAAGCATAGTCTATGGCTACACCTTC
>few|TRBD2|TRBV7-6|TRBJ2-5
CASRLLAGGPGDETQYF
TGTGCCAGCAGGTTACTAGCGGGAGGCCCTGGGGATGAGACCCAGTACTTC
>NA|TRBD2|TRBV7-6|TRBJ2-1
CASSLGLAGYNEQFF
TGTGCCAGCAGCTTAGGACTAGCGGGCTACAATGAGCAGTTCTTC
>NA|NA|TRBV6-4|TRBJ1-1
CASRDTEAFF
TGTGCCAGCAGGGACACTGAAGCTTTCTTT
>medium-sized|NA|TRBV27|TRBJ2-2
CASSLRGDSGELFF
TGTGCCAGCAGTTTACGTGGGGATTCCGGGGAGCTGTTTTTT
>few|NA|TRBV11-3|TRBJ1-1
CASSLAGGAEAFF
TGTGCCAGCAGCTTAGCGGGCGGAGCTGAAGCTTTCTTT
>NA|NA|TRBV5-6|TRBJ2-7
CASSPGWLAYEQYF
TGTGCCAGCAGCCCGGGCTGGCTGGCCTACGAGCAGTACTTC
>once|NA|TRBV4-1|TRBJ1-1
CASSQRDGISEAFF
TGCGCCAGCAGCCAGAGGGACGGGATTTCTGAAGCTTTCTTT
>NA|TRBD2|TRBV7-9|TRBJ2-7
CASSSPGLAGEQYF
TGTGCCAGCAGCTCCCCGGGACTAGCGGGAGAGCAGTACTTC
>NA|NA|TRBV7-6|TRBJ2-7
CASRTDDTKSYEQYF
TGTGCCAGCAGAACCGATGACACGAAAAGTTACGAGCAGTACTTC
>few|NA|TRBV11-3|TRBJ2-2
CASSPKNTGELFF
TGTGCCAGCAGCCCTAAGAACACCGGGGAGCTGTTTTTT
>few|NA|TRBV4-2|TRBJ2-1
CASSQDPKQVAYNEQFF
TGTGCCAGCAGCCAAGATCCCAAACAGGTCGCCTACAATGAGCAGTTCTTC
>few|NA|TRBV6-4|TRBJ2-1
CASSDSGTGGHNEQFF
TGTGCCAGCAGTGACTCTGGCACCGGAGGCCACAATGAGCAGTTCTTC
>NA|TRBD2|TRBV5-6|TRBJ2-1
CASSQETSGSYNEQFF
TGTGCCAGCAGCCAAGAGACTAGCGGGAGTTACAATGAGCAGTTCTTC
>NA|NA|TRBV30|TRBJ1-1
CAWSPTVETEAFF
TGTGCCTGGAGTCCCACGGTGGAGACTGAAGCTTTCTTT
>NA|NA|TRBV5-4|TRBJ2-7
CASSLGTLPYEQYF
TGTGCCAGCAGCTTGGGGACTCTACCCTACGAGCAGTACTTC
>few|TRBD2|TRBV27|TRBJ2-1
CASSLYVAGGPLGSNNEQFF
TGTGCCAGCAGTCTCTACGTAGCGGGAGGGCCGTTGGGGAGCAACAATGAGCAGTTCTTC
>NA|TRBD2|TRBV7-6|TRBJ2-7
CASSPTVDRGRGAYEQYF
TGTGCCAGCAGCCCGACTGTGGATCGCGGGAGAGGGGCCTACGAGCAGTACTTC
>NA|NA|TRBV29-1|TRBJ1-1
CSVEKGLGAFF
TGCAGCGTTGAGAAGGGGCTCGGGGCTTTCTTT
>NA|NA|TRBV7-3|TRBJ2-7
CASSSSPRWSSYEQYF
TGTGCCAGCAGCTCCTCCCCTAGGTGGAGCTCCTACGAGCAGTACTTC
>medium-sized|TRBD2|TRBV19|TRBJ2-3
CASSPGLVTDTQYF
TGTGCCAGTAGTCCGGGACTAGTCACAGATACGCAGTATTTT
>many|TRBD1|TRBV6-4|TRBJ1-5
CASSPTGGNNQPQHF
TGTGCCAGCAGTCCCACAGGGGGCAACAATCAGCCCCAGCATTTT
>many|NA|TRBV28|TRBJ2-7
CASSLWPASDTPRGYEQYF
TGTGCCAGCAGTTTATGGCCAGCCTCGGACACCCCTCGGGGGTACGAGCAGTACTTC
>once|NA|TRBV5-6|TRBJ2-1
CASSLVRRVSYNEQFF
TGTGCCAGCAGCTTGGTTCGGCGGGTCTCCTACAATGAGCAGTTCTTC
>NA|NA|TRBV19|TRBJ2-1
CASSMISTNEQFF
TGTGCCAGTAGTATGATTAGCACCAATGAGCAGTTCTTC
>NA|NA|TRBV19|TRBJ1-1
CASSPTGGNTEAFF
TGTGCCAGTAGCCCCACGGGGGGGAACACTGAAGCTTTCTTT
>NA|TRBD2|TRBV7-8|TRBJ2-1
CASSLAGSGRADHEQFF
TGTGCCAGCAGCTTAGCAGGAAGCGGGAGGGCAGACCATGAGCAGTTCTTC
>NA|NA|TRBV9|TRBJ2-7
CASSVEGGLASYEQYF
TGTGCCAGCAGCGTAGAGGGCGGGCTCGCCTCCTACGAGCAGTACTTC
>few|TRBD1|TRBV18|TRBJ2-1
CASSPPTGSDNEQFF
TGTGCCAGCTCACCTCCGACAGGGTCAGACAATGAGCAGTTCTTC
>NA|TRBD2|TRBV23-1|TRBJ2-7
CASSQGGGYEQYF
TGCGCCAGCAGTCAGGGGGGGGGCTACGAGCAGTACTTC
>NA|TRBD1|TRBV19|TRBJ2-3
CASSPLLPGQGFTDTQYF
TGTGCCAGTAGTCCACTGTTACCGGGACAGGGATTTACAGATACGCAGTATTTT
>NA|NA|TRBV6-1|TRBJ2-7
CASSGEDGHYVLEQYF
TGTGCCAGCAGTGGCGAGGACGGCCATTACGTATTGGAGCAGTACTTC
>NA|NA|TRBV4-1|TRBJ2-4
CASSLLPQGQNIQYF
TGCGCCAGCAGCCTTCTGCCCCAGGGTCAAAACATTCAGTACTTC
>once|NA|TRBV2|TRBJ2-2
CASNTAGSNTGELFF
TGTGCCAGCAATACGGCGGGGTCAAACACCGGGGAGCTGTTTTTT
>NA|NA|TRBV28|TRBJ1-2
CASSLYAGGDYGYTF
TGTGCCAGCAGTTTATATGCGGGGGGAGACTATGGCTACACCTTC
>medium-sized|NA|TRBV6-4|TRBJ2-2
CASSESTESGELFF
TGTGCCAGCAGTGAGTCCACGGAATCCGGGGAGCTGTTTTTT
>NA|TRBD1|TRBV29-1|TRBJ1-2
CSIRGPNGYTF
TGCAGCATCAGGGGGCCAAATGGCTACACCTTC
>NA|NA|TRBV6-1|TRBJ1-6
CASSDGPADGYNSPLHF
TGTGCCAGCAGTGACGGCCCAGCGGACGGCTATAATTCACCCCTCCACTTT
>NA|NA|TRBV30|TRBJ2-2
CAWSETPGELFF
TGTGCCTGGAGTGAAACGCCCGGGGAGCTGTTTTTT
>NA|NA|TRBV7-9|TRBJ2-7
CASSLTRDLTYEQYF
TGTGCCAGCAGCTTGACCCGGGATCTAACCTACGAGCAGTACTTC